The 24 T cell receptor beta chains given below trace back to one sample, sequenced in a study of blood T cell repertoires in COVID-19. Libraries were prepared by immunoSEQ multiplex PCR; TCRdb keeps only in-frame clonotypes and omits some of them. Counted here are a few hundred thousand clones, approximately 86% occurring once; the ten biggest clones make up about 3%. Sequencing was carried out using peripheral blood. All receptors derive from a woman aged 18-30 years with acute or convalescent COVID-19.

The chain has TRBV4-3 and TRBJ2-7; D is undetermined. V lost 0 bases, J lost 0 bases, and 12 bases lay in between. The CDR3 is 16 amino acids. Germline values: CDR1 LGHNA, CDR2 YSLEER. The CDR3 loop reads CASSQEPGSPSYEQYF. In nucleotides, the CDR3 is TGCGCCAGCAGCCAAGAACCAGGCTCCCCCTCCTACGAGCAGTACTTC.

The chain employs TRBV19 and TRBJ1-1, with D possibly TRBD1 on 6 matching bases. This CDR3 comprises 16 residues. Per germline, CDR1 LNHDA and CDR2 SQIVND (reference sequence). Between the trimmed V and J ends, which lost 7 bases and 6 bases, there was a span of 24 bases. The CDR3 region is CASTLLGAGALSEAFF. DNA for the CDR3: TGTGCCAGTACCTTATTGGGGGCAGGGGCACTCTCTGAAGCTTTCTTT.

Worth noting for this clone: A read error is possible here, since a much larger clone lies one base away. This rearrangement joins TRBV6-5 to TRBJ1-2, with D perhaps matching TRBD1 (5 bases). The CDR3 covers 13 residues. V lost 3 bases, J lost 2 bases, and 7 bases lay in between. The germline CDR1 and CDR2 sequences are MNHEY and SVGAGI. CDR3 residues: CASSYRQNYGYTF. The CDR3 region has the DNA TGTGCCAGCAGTTATCGACAGAACTATGGCTACACCTTC.

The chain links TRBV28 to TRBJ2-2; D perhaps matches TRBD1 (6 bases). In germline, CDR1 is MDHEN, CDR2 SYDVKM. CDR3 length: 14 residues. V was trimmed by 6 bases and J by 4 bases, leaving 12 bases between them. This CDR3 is CASRGAGVTGELFF. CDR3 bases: TGTGCCAGCAGGGGCGCAGGGGTCACCGGGGAGCTGTTTTTT. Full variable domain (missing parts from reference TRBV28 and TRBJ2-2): DVKVTQSSRYLVKRTGEKVFLECVQDMDHENMFWYRQDPGLGLRLIYFSYDVKMKEKGDIPEGYSVSREKKERFSLILESASTNQTSMYLCASRGAGVTGELFFGEGSRLTVL.

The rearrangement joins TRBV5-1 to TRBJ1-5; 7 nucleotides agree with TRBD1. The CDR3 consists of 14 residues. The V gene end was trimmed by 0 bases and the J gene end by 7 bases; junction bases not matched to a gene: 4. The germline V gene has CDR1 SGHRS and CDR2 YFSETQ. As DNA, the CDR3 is TGCGCCAGCAGCTTGGACGCAGGGGGACAGCCCCAGCATTTT. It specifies CASSLDAGGQPQHF.

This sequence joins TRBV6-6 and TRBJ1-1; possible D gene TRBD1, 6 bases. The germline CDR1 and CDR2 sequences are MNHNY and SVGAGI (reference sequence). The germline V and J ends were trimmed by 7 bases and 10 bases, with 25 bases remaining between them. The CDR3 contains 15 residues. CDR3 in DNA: TGTGCCAGCACCACAATCCAGGGGCCTCTTAAGGCAGCTTTCTTT. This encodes CASTTIQGPLKAAFF.

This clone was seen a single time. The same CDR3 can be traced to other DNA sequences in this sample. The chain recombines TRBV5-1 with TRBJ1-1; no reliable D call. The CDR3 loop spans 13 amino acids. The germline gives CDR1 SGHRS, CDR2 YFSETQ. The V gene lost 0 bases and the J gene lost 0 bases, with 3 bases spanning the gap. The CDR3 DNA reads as TGCGCCAGCAGCTTGGGCGTGAACACTGAAGCTTTCTTT. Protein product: CASSLGVNTEAFF.

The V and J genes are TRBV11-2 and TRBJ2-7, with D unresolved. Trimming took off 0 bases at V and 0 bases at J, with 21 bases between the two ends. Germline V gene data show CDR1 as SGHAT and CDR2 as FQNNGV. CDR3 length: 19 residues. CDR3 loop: CASSLDLNTVAEFSYEQYF. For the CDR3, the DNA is TGTGCCAGCAGCTTAGATCTAAACACGGTAGCCGAATTCTCCTACGAGCAGTACTTC.

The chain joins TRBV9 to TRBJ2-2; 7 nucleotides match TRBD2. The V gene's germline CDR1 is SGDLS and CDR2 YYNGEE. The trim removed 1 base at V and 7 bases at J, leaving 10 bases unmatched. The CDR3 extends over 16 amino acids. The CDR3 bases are TGTGCCAGCAGCGTAAGGCTAGCGGTATACGGCGGGGAGCTGTTTTTT. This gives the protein CASSVRLAVYGGELFF.

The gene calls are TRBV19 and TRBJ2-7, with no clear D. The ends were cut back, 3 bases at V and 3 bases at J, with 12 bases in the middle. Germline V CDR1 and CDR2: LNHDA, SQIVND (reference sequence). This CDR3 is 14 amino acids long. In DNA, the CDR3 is TGTGCCAGTAGTATTGGTGGAGCGATCTACGAGCAGTACTTC. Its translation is CASSIGGAIYEQYF.

The CDR3 spells CSASAGQISNYGYTF. The DNA of the CDR3 is TGCAGTGCTAGTGCGGGACAGATCTCTAACTATGGCTACACCTTC. The chain links TRBV20-1 to TRBJ1-2; 7 bases match TRBD1. Per the germline V gene, CDR1 is DFQATT and CDR2 is SNEGSKA (reference sequence). Germline trimming cut 3 bases from V and 0 bases from J; bases unmatched to any gene: 7. The CDR3 consists of 15 residues.

In DNA, the CDR3 is TGTGCCAGCAGTTACTGGGGCGGGAGTGTCTACGAGCAGTACTTC. It codes for CASSYWGGSVYEQYF. The V gene is TRBV6-2 or TRBV6-3, the J gene TRBJ2-7; 7 nucleotides line up with TRBD2. This CDR3 spans 15 amino acids. Germline assignment: CDR1 MNHEY and CDR2 SVGEGT. After removal of 1 base from V and 3 bases from J, the junction contained 6 bases not matched to a gene.

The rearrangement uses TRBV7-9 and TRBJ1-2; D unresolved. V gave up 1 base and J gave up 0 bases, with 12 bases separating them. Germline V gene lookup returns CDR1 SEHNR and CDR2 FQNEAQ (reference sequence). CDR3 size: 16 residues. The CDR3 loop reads CASSLVSAAANYGYTF. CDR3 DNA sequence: TGTGCCAGCAGCTTAGTATCGGCAGCGGCTAACTATGGCTACACCTTC.

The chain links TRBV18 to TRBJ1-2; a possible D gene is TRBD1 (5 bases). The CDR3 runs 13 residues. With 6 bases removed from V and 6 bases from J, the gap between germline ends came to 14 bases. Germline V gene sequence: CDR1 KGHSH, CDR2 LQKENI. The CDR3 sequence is CASSPGLLNGYTF. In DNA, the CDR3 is TGTGCCAGCTCCCCGGGACTGCTGAATGGCTACACCTTC.

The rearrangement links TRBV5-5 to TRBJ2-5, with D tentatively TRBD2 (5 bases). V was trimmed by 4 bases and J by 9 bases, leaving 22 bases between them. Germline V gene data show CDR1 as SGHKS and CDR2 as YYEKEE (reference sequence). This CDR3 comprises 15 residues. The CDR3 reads CASSPTARVGRAQYF. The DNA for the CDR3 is TGTGCCAGCAGCCCTACGGCACGGGTCGGGCGGGCCCAGTACTTC.

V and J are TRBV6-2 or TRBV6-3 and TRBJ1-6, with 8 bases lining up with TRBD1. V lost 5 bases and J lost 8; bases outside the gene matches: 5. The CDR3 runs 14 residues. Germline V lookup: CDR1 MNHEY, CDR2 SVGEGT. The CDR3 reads CASSTGQEYSPLHF. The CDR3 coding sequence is TGTGCCAGCAGTACGGGACAGGAGTATTCACCCCTCCACTTT.

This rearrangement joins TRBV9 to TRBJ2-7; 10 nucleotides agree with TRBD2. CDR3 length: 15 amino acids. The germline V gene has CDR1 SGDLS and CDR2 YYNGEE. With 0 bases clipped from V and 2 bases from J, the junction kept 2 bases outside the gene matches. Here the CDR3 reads CASSVATSGAYEQYF. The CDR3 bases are TGTGCCAGCAGCGTAGCTACTAGCGGGGCCTACGAGCAGTACTTC.

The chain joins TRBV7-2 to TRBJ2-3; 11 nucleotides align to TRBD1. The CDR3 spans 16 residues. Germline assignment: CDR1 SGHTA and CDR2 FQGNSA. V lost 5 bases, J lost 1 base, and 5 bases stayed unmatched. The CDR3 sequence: CASSQRTGGGTDTQYF. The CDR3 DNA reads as TGTGCCAGCAGCCAAAGGACAGGGGGCGGCACAGATACGCAGTATTTT.

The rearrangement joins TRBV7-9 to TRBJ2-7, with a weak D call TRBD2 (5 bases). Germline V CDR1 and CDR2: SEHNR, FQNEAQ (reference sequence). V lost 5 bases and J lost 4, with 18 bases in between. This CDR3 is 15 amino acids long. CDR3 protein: CASSQLGHSPYEQYF. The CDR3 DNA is TGTGCCAGCAGCCAACTAGGTCACTCCCCATACGAGCAGTACTTC.

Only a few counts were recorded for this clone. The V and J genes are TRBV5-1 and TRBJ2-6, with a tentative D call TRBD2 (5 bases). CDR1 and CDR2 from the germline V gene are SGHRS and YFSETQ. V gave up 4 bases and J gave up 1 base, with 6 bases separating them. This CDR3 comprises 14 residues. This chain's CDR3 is CASSQRSGANVLTF. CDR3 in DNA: TGCGCCAGCAGCCAGCGGTCTGGGGCCAACGTCCTGACTTTC.

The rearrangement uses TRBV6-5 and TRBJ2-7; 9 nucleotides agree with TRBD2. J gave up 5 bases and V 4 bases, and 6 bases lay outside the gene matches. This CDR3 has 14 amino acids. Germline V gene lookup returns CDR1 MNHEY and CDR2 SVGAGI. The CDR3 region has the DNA TGTGCCAGCAGTTTAATAGCGGGAGCACACGAGCAGTACTTC. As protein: CASSLIAGAHEQYF.

CDR3 nucleotides: TGTGCCAGCAGCTTTCGAGAGGGCAGGGAGACCCAGTACTTC. Translated: CASSFREGRETQYF. This chain connects TRBV11-1 to TRBJ2-5; tentative D call: TRBD2 (5 bases). Trimming shortened V by 3 bases and J by 5 bases, and 13 bases separated the two germline ends. Per germline, CDR1 SGHAT and CDR2 FQDESV (reference sequence). This CDR3 comprises 14 residues.

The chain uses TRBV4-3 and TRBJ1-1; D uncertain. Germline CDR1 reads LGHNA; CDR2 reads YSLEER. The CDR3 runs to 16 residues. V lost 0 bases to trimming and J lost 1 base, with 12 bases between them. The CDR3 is CASSQEVTDRNTEAFF. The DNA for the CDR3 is TGCGCCAGCAGCCAAGAAGTCACAGATAGGAACACTGAAGCTTTCTTT.

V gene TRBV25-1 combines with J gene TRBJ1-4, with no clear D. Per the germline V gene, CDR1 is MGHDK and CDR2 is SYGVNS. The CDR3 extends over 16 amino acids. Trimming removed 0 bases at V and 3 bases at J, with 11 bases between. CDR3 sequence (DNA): TGTGCCAGCAGTGAATACGAGGGTTCAGCTAATGAAAAACTGTTTTTT. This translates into CASSEYEGSANEKLFF.